This is a list of T cell receptor beta chains from one sample in a study of OX40 agonist ivuxolimab in advanced cancers. The assay was immunoSEQ multiplex PCR, and TCRdb's table has in-frame clones only and misses some. Of roughly 70,000 clones listed, about 85% were seen once; the top ten hold under 4.5%. The specimen was CD4+ or CD8+ T cells sorted from blood, collected in a trial of the OX40 agonist ivuxolimab. The receptors were gathered from an adult with an advanced solid tumor such as melanoma, head and neck, liver or kidney cancer. Each CDR3 is given without its conserved first and last residue. The size entry is marked missing in some rows and otherwise reads once, few, many or a size class.

TRBV18,TRBJ1-1,.,ASRGQENTEAF
TRBV28,TRBJ1-1,.,ASARGGGAAEAF
TRBV6-5,TRBJ2-7,once,ASSYSDRGYEQY
TRBV21-1,TRBJ1-2,.,ASSRTGSNYGYT
TRBV7-2,TRBJ2-7,.,ASSLAGQGFHEQY
TRBV7-2,TRBJ1-1,few,ASSLGRTGTEAF
TRBV2,TRBJ2-2,.,ASSEWGLAHGELF
TRBV6-1,TRBJ2-7,.,ASSVEDSSYEQY
TRBV6-6,TRBJ2-1,.,ASRQTQRGGFNEQF
TRBV7-3,TRBJ1-2,few,ASSQDRVGGYT
TRBV5-8,TRBJ2-3,once,ASRQTGDTQY
TRBV18,TRBJ2-3,.,ASSPRAGGQDTQY
TRBV13,TRBJ1-3,.,ASSLGQGLENTIY
TRBV7-2,TRBJ1-3,.,ASSQDRAGNTIY
TRBV30,TRBJ1-2,.,AWTKFPGQGANYGYT
TRBV9,TRBJ1-4,.,ASSTRGVKTNEKLF